One T cell receptor beta chain is described in this entry. The target of this receptor is not known. Nothing much larger sits one base from this clone, and base qualities are not available. The data stem from a study of blood T cell repertoires in COVID-19 (dated by TCRdb to 2019 to 2021). Concerning the study at large: Collaborator samples came from the United States, Italy and Spain and covered acute and convalescent phases of COVID-19. The prospective study material was composed of cDNA or gDNA derived from T cells, B-cell-depleted T cells, or PBMCs. The dataset comprised deeply sampled blood TCRbeta repertoires from subjects exposed to, actively infected with, or recovered from COVID-19. The repertoires were released in a freely available public database meant as a resource for research on the immune response to SARS-CoV-2. Samples came from the ongoing ImmuneRACE study (first 160 participants) plus 1,254 subjects from 6 global collaborators. Nearly every sample came with metadata listing a de-identified subject ID, COVID-19 status, age in years and sex. Where available, HLA class I and class II types were obtained from metadata supplied by the sample provider rather than from assay-based typing. What the research found in general, with its limitations: The quantity of clinical and demographic metadata differed by source and by participant and was supplied without curation.

The immunoSEQ Assay, a bias-controlled multiplex PCR, was used to amplify TCRbeta CDR3 regions from genomic DNA. In the authors' own workflow: Nucleated cell counts per sample were estimated from amplification of reference gene primers within the assay. To quantify the absolute abundance of each unique TCRbeta CDR3 rearrangement, sequence reads were collapsed and filtered. For each sample, productive Simpson clonality was calculated as the square root of Simpson's diversity index across productive rearrangements. The immuneACCESS repertoire file appears here via TCRdb, limited to in-frame rearrangements. These files lack a portion of the clones; in checked studies, under half of the deficit traces to unresolved V genes, and the cause of the others is not known. For V, J and clone size, that table is used; D and trimming come from the DNA. This sample gives around 200,000 clones in total; 70% to 90% of them show up just once. The top ten hold around 20% of the sample.

Whole blood was collected in K2EDTA tubes by collaborating institutions according to the institutions' own protocols. Collaborator samples were shipped for TCRbeta analysis as frozen whole blood, isolated PBMCs, or DNA extracted from either sample type. The germline V gene sets CDR1 to SGDLS and CDR2 to YYNGEE. From cysteine to phenylalanine, the CDR3 is 16 amino acids long. Kept here is only the CDR3 DNA, which spans 48 bases and is read in frame from base 1. Germline trimming: 4 bases from V, 8 bases from J; junction bases outside gene matches: 10. The TCR originated in a man between 65 and 80 years old with active or convalescent COVID-19. Sequenced input: peripheral blood. This receptor chain uses TRBV9 and TRBJ2-1; 12 central nucleotides agree with TRBD2. This receptor carries the CDR3 CASSSEAGLAGDEQFF. The DNA sequence is TGTGCCAGCAGCTCAGAGGCGGGACTAGCGGGCGATGAGCAGTTCTTC.